The 30 T cell receptor beta chains listed next were all sequenced from one sample in a study of T cells expressing NK-cell markers. TCRdb re-called the 5' RACE reads and catalogs CDR3 proteins one per entry, DNA excluded. This repertoire includes about 170,000 distinct CDR3 sequences. The sequenced sample consisted of blood T cells: a sorted CD56 or NKG2C T cell subset, CD4+ or CD8+ T cells, or bulk PBMC T cells (not recorded which). These receptors were obtained from a man aged 18-75 years in good health.

The chain uses TRBV15 and TRBJ2-5. The CDR3 is made up of 15 amino acids. Germline-derived CDR1 and CDR2 are LNHNV and YYDKDF (reference sequence). The CDR3 sequence is CATSTIPTKAETQYF.

CDR3 loop: CATSIRGSWTDTQYF. The V and J genes are TRBV24-1 and TRBJ2-3; the D call from TCRdb, TRBD1, cannot be confirmed without DNA. The CDR3 has 15 residues. The germline gives CDR1 KGHDR, CDR2 SFDVKD.

The chain couples TRBV6-1 to TRBJ2-7. Looked up from germline, CDR1 is MNHNS and CDR2 is SASEGT. There are 13 residues in the CDR3. CDR3 region: CASQDSSLYEQYF.

The chain carries TRBV21-1 and TRBJ1-1; the TRBD1 assignment by TCRdb is unverifiable without DNA. TRBV21-1 is a pseudogene. There are 13 residues in the CDR3. The CDR3 sequence: CASSSRTGPEAFF.

The CDR3 loop reads CASSLATGGANTGELFF. V usage is TRBV5-4 and J usage is TRBJ2-2; TCRdb's assignment of TRBD1 cannot be checked, as there is no DNA. The CDR3 totals 17 residues. CDR1 and CDR2 from the germline V gene are SGHNT and YYREEE (reference sequence). Full variable domain (rest looked up from reference TRBV5-4 and TRBJ2-2): ETGVTQSPTHLIKTRGQQVTLRCSSQSGHNTVSWYQQALGQGPQFIFQYYREEENGRGNFPPRFSGLQFPNYSSELNVNALELDDSALYLCASSLATGGANTGELFFGEGSRLTVL.

The chain has TRBV27 and TRBJ1-1; without DNA, the TCRdb call of TRBD1 cannot be checked. Germline V gene sequence: CDR1 MNHEY, CDR2 SMNVEV (reference sequence). The CDR3 totals 11 residues. The CDR3 here is CASGTFLEAFF.

V and J are TRBV3-1 and TRBJ2-2; the TCRdb call, TRBD2, lacks DNA for checking. Germline CDR1 LGHDT, CDR2 YNNKEL (reference sequence). CDR3 size: 16 residues. This chain's CDR3 is CASSLIGGANTGELFF.

The chain joins TRBV25-1 to TRBJ2-7; TCRdb outputs TRBD2, but without DNA this stays unchecked. This CDR3 region has 14 residues. CDR1 is MGHDK, CDR2 SYGVNS, per germline. This chain's CDR3 is CAAGGGDNTYEQYF.

The rearrangement joins TRBV9 to TRBJ2-7; the D call from TCRdb, TRBD2, cannot be confirmed without DNA. CDR1 is SGDLS, CDR2 YYNGEE, per germline. The CDR3 is 15 amino acids. The CDR3 sequence is CASSVADGPYYEQYF.

The rearrangement joins TRBV5-1 to TRBJ2-1. CDR3 length: 16 residues. Germline CDR1 and CDR2: SGHRS and YFSETQ. This CDR3 reads CASSLERGTTYNEQFF.

The rearrangement uses TRBV6-1 and TRBJ2-1; the TRBD1 assignment by TCRdb is unverifiable without DNA. This CDR3 spans 16 amino acids. Germline V gene data show CDR1 as MNHNS and CDR2 as SASEGT. The CDR3 sequence: CASSWYPGASYNEQFF.

J is TRBJ2-5 and V is TRBV14; TCRdb's D call of TRBD1 is untestable without DNA. Germline CDR1 reads SGHDN; CDR2 reads FVKESK. This CDR3 contains 16 residues. CDR3 protein: CASSHGLAGIEETQYF.

The chain combines TRBV7-9 with TRBJ2-7. The CDR3 runs 12 residues. Germline lookup yields CDR1 SEHNR and CDR2 FQNEAQ (reference sequence). This CDR3 is CASSVSSYEQYF.

The chain uses TRBV5-5 and TRBJ2-3; with no DNA, the TCRdb D assignment of TRBD2 cannot be verified. CDR1 and CDR2 (germline): SGHKS, YYEKEE (reference sequence). The CDR3 contains 13 residues. CDR3 region: CASNEGNTDTQYF.

V and J are TRBV6-5 and TRBJ2-3; TCRdb's D call of TRBD1 is untestable without DNA. This CDR3 has 19 amino acids. In germline, CDR1 is MNHEY, CDR2 SVGAGI. CDR3 loop: CASSYSGTGVLLSTDTQYF.

CDR3 loop: CSAAPQGNTEAFF. The chain uses TRBV20-1 and TRBJ1-1; TCRdb names TRBD1, which stays unverified in the absence of DNA. Per germline, CDR1 DFQATT and CDR2 SNEGSKA (reference sequence). This CDR3 has 13 amino acids.

The CDR3 spells CSATSQRGTQETQYF. The chain carries TRBV20-1 and TRBJ2-5; the TRBD2 assignment by TCRdb is unverifiable without DNA. Looked up from germline, CDR1 is DFQATT and CDR2 is SNEGSKA (reference sequence). The CDR3 extends over 15 amino acids.

V usage is TRBV5-6 and J usage is TRBJ2-3; the TCRdb D gene call, TRBD1, has no DNA to confirm it. From germline, CDR1 is SGHDT and CDR2 YYEEEE. The CDR3 sequence is 13 residues long. The CDR3: CASSFDFGTTQYF.

The CDR3 sequence is CSARDPPSGGASETQYF. The V call is TRBV20-1, the J call TRBJ2-5; TCRdb lists TRBD2, though no DNA is available to test this call. Germline V gives CDR1 DFQATT, CDR2 SNEGSKA (reference sequence). The CDR3 is 17 residues long.

The chain is built from TRBV28 and TRBJ1-6. The V gene's germline CDR1 is MDHEN and CDR2 SYDVKM. The CDR3 spans 15 residues. The CDR3 region is CASSSRDSYNSPLHF. The variable domain in full, with the rest retrieved from reference TRBV28 and TRBJ1-6, is DVKVTQSSRYLVKRTGEKVFLECVQDMDHENMFWYRQDPGLGLRLIYFSYDVKMKEKGDIPEGYSVSREKKERFSLILESASTNQTSMYLCASSSRDSYNSPLHFGNGTRLTVT.

The chain uses TRBV7-9 and TRBJ1-1; with no DNA, the TCRdb D assignment of TRBD1 cannot be verified. CDR3 length: 16 residues. Germline lookup yields CDR1 SEHNR and CDR2 FQNEAQ (reference sequence). CDR3 in amino acids: CASSLDSTGLGTEAFF. Full variable domain (rest looked up from reference TRBV7-9 and TRBJ1-1): DTGVSQNPRHKITKRGQNVTFRCDPISEHNRLYWYRQTLGQGPEFLTYFQNEAQLEKSRLLSDRFSAERPKGSFSTLEIQRTEQGDSAMYLCASSLDSTGLGTEAFFGQGTRLTVV.

J is TRBJ2-1 and V is TRBV7-6; TCRdb picks TRBD2, but there is no DNA to check that call. In germline, CDR1 is SGHVS, CDR2 FNYEAQ. The CDR3 contains 18 residues. CDR3 sequence reads: CASSLSSGGAGFVSEQFF. The entire variable domain, with the rest obtained from reference TRBV7-6 and TRBJ2-1, is as follows: GAGVSQSPRYKVTKRGQDVALRCDPISGHVSLYWYRQALGQGPEFLTYFNYEAQQDKSGLPNDRFSAERPEGSISTLTIQRTEQRDSAMYRCASSLSSGGAGFVSEQFFGPGTRLTVL.

The chain carries TRBV6-5 and TRBJ2-7; the TCRdb D gene call, TRBD1, has no DNA to confirm it. Looked up from germline, CDR1 is MNHEY and CDR2 is SVGAGI. The CDR3 is 12 residues long. CDR3 in amino acids: CASRDRGYEQYF.

The chain has TRBV12-3 or TRBV12-4 and TRBJ2-7; the TCRdb call, TRBD1, lacks DNA for checking. This CDR3 is 15 amino acids long. CDR3 sequence: CASSWGPLQAYEQYF.

The V call is TRBV12-3 or TRBV12-4, the J call TRBJ1-2; the TRBD1 assignment by TCRdb is unverifiable without DNA. CDR3 length: 13 residues. The CDR3 loop reads CASTDREYYGYTF.

J is TRBJ1-4 and V is TRBV10-3. This CDR3 contains 14 residues. Germline V gene lookup returns CDR1 ENHRY and CDR2 SYGVKD. CDR3 sequence: CAISLDATNEKLFF.

The chain is built from TRBV5-1 and TRBJ1-4; the TCRdb D gene call, TRBD1, has no DNA to confirm it. CDR3 length: 16 residues. Germline V gives CDR1 SGHRS, CDR2 YFSETQ. CDR3 loop: CASSLAGTGPNEKLFF.

V gene TRBV20-1 combines with J gene TRBJ1-2. CDR1 and CDR2 from the germline V gene are DFQATT and SNEGSKA (reference sequence). This CDR3 contains 12 residues. CDR3 residues: CSASLGIYGYTF.

The V and J genes are TRBV15 and TRBJ1-6; TCRdb indicates TRBD1, and absent DNA this call remains unverified. The germline CDR1 and CDR2 sequences are LNHNV and YYDKDF (reference sequence). CDR3 length: 16 residues. CDR3: CATSRELPDSDSPLHF.

The gene calls are TRBV20-1 and TRBJ2-2; TCRdb returns TRBD2, unconfirmable since there is no DNA. CDR3 length: 19 amino acids. Looked up from germline, CDR1 is DFQATT and CDR2 is SNEGSKA (reference sequence). The CDR3 is CSARGDGLAGGPDTGELFF.